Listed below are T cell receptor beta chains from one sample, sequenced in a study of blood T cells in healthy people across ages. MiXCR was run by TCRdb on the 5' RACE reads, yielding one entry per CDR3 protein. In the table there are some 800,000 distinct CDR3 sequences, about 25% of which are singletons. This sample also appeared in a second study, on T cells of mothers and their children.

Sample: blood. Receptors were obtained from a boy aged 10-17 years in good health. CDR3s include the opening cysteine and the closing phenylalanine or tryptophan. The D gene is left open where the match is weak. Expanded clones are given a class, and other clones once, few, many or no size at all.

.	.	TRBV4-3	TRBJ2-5	TGCGCCAGCAGCCGCGGGAAAGAGGACGGGAAACAAGAGACCCAGTACTTC	CASSRGKEDGKQETQYF
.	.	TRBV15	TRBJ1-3	TGTGCCACCAGCAGAGATCTGAGAGGGAAGAGCTCTGGAAACACCATATATTTT	CATSRDLRGKSSGNTIYF
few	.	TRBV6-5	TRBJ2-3	TGTGCCAGCAGTTACGGCCTGGCAGATACGCAGTATTTT	CASSYGLADTQYF
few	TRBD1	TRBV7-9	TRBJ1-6	TGTGCCAGCAGCCCTATAGGGACAGGGGTGGGATCACCCCTCCACTTT	CASSPIGTGVGSPLHF
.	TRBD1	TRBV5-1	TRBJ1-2	TGCGCCAGCAGCCTAAGACAGGGTCTCGATGGCCACACCTTC	CASSLRQGLDGHTF
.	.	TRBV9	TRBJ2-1	TGTGCCAGCAGCGGAGGAATTTACAATGAGCAGTTCTTC	CASSGGIYNEQFF
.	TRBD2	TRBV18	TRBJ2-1	TGTGCCAGCTCACCTATGGGACTAGCGGGAGGCGAGCAGTTCTTC	CASSPMGLAGGEQFF
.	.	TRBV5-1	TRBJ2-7	TGCGCCAGCAGCTTAAACCCTCACGGGGCGCAAAGCTCCTACGAGCAGTACTTC	CASSLNPHGAQSSYEQYF
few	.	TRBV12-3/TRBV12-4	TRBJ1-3	TGTGCCAGCAGTTTTTTCGGCGGAAACACCATATATTTT	CASSFFGGNTIYF
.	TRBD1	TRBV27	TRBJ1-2	TGTGCCAGCAGTTTCCTCGGACAGGGTAGGAGCTACACCTTC	CASSFLGQGRSYTF
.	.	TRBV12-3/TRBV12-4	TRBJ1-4	TGTGCCAGCAGTTTTGGCACCAAACTGTTTTTT	CASSFGTKLFF
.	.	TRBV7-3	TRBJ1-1	TGTGCCAGCAAGGGGTTTAACAACACTGAAGCTTTCTTT	CASKGFNNTEAFF
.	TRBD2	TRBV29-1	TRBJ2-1	TGCAGCGTTGAGGGAGTCTGGAGTAGCGGGAGAGCGGATGAGCAGTTCTTC	CSVEGVWSSGRADEQFF
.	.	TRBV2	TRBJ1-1	TGTGCCAGCAGTGCCCCGGGCACTGAAGCTTTCTTT	CASSAPGTEAFF
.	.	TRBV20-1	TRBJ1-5	TGCAGTGCTAGAGAAGGGGGGGCCACGAGGTTCAATCAGCCCCAGCATTTT	CSAREGGATRFNQPQHF
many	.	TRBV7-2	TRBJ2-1	TGTGCCAGCAGCTTATTAAGCGGTTACAATGAGCAGTTCTTC	CASSLLSGYNEQFF
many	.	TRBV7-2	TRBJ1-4	TGTGCCAGCAGCCCAACCGGGAGGACTAATGAAAAACTGTTTTTT	CASSPTGRTNEKLFF
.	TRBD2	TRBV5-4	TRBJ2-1	TGTGCCAGCAGCTTGGGGGGGGGAGCGGGAGTTGATGAGCAGTTCTTC	CASSLGGGAGVDEQFF
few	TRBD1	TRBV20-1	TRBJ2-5	TGCAGTGCTAGAGTGGGGACAGGGGGAGAAGAGACCCAGTACTTC	CSARVGTGGEETQYF
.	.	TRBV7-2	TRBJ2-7	TGTGCCAGCAGCTTAGCGGCAGGGGCTTGGGAGCAGTACTTC	CASSLAAGAWEQYF
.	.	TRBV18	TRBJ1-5	TGTGCCAGCTCACAGGACAGAACTCACTGGAGCAATCAGCCCCAGCATTTT	CASSQDRTHWSNQPQHF
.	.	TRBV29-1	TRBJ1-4	TGCAGCGGTCAGGGTGGGCCTAATGAAAAACTGTTTTTT	CSGQGGPNEKLFF
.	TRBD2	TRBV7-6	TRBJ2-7	TGTGCCAGCAGCTTAACCCCTCTGTCACTAGCGGGAGTTCACGAGCAGTACTTC	CASSLTPLSLAGVHEQYF
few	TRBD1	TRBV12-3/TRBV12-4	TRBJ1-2	TGTGCCAGCAGTCCAGGGGACAGGGGGACCTATGGCTACACCTTC	CASSPGDRGTYGYTF
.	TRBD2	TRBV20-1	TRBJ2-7	TGCAGTGCTAGAGATAACCGGCGCGGGAGTATCCACGAGCAGTACTTC	CSARDNRRGSIHEQYF
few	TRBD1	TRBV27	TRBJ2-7	TGTGCCAGCGGACGAACAGGGGGTTACGAGCAGTACTTC	CASGRTGGYEQYF
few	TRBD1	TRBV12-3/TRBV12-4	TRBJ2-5	TGTGCCAGCAGGCAGACTCCGGGACAGGGGCAAGAGACCCAGTACTTC	CASRQTPGQGQETQYF
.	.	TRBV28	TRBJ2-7	TGTGCCAGCACCCCAGGAGAGTACGAGCAGTACTTC	CASTPGEYEQYF
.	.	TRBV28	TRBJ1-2	TGTGCCAGCACGGGGGAAGGCTATGGCTACACCTTC	CASTGEGYGYTF
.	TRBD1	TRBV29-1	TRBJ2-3	TGCAGCGTTAGGGGGCGGGTCACAGATACGCAGTATTTT	CSVRGRVTDTQYF
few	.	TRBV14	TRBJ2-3	TGTGCCAGCAGCCAAGATTCGGGCCTCCAGGCAGATACGCAGTATTTT	CASSQDSGLQADTQYF
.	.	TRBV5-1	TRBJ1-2	TGCGCCAGCAGCTTGGACGCCCAATCCCACTATGGCTACACCTTC	CASSLDAQSHYGYTF
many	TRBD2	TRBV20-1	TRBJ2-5	TGCAGTGCTAGAGATCGTAGCGGGGGGGACGCGGAGACCCAGTACTTC	CSARDRSGGDAETQYF
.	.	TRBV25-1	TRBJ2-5	TGTGCCAGCAGTGCTCGTCAGTTACTCGAAGAGACCCAGTACTTC	CASSARQLLEETQYF
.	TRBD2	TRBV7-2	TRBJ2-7	TGTGCCAGCAGCTTTCCCCAGCGGGGACTCTACGAGCAGTACTTC	CASSFPQRGLYEQYF
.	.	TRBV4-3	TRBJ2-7	TGTGCCAGCAGCCAAGATAGGTTGGCCTACGAGCAGTACTTC	CASSQDRLAYEQYF
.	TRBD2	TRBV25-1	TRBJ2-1	TGTGCCAGCAGTGAATGGACTAGCGGGAGCTTCTACAATGAGCAGTTCTTC	CASSEWTSGSFYNEQFF
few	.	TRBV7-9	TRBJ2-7	TGTGCCAGCAGCTTAGCTAGCGTCAGGGAGAGCTCCTACGAGCAGTACTTC	CASSLASVRESSYEQYF
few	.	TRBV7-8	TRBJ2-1	TGTGCCAGCAAGAAATCGGCCGGGACTTCTCCTTACAATGAGCAGTTCTTC	CASKKSAGTSPYNEQFF
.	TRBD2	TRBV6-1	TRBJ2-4	TGTGCCAGCAGTGAAGTGGCGGGAGGTTTGGGCATTCAGTACTTC	CASSEVAGGLGIQYF
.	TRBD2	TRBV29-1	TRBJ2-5	TGCAGCGGCCTACTAGCGGGAGAATCCAGGGAGACCCAGTACTTC	CSGLLAGESRETQYF
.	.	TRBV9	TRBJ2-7	TGTGCCAGCAGCGAGGGGACACGCTCCTACGAGCAGTACTTC	CASSEGTRSYEQYF
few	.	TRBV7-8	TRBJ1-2	TGTGCCAGCAGCTTAGCGCCCAGGGTCGAAGGCTACACCTTC	CASSLAPRVEGYTF
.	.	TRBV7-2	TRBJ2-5	TGTGCCAGCGTATCCCAGGGAGAGACCCAGTACTTC	CASVSQGETQYF
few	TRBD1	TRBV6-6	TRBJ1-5	TGTGCCAGCAGCACGACAGGGTCCCCTAGCAATCAGCCCCAGCATTTT	CASSTTGSPSNQPQHF
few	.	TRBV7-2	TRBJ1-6	TGTGCCAGCAGCGGGAGGGGGGCGCTCTATAATTCACCCCTCCACTTT	CASSGRGALYNSPLHF
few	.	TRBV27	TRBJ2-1	TGTGCCAGCAGTTTATCCGGGAAAAGCTCCTACAATGAGCAGTTCTTC	CASSLSGKSSYNEQFF
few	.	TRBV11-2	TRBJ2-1	TGTGCCAGCAGCTTAGTGGGGGGTCGGAGTGAGCAGCTCTTC	CASSLVGGRSEQLF
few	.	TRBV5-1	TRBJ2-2	TGCGCCAGCAGGCCAACAGTAGGAGGGACCGGGGAGCTGTTTTTT	CASRPTVGGTGELFF
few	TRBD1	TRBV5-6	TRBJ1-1	TGTGCCAGCAGCTTGGGAGCAGGGGGATCCACTGAAGCTTTCTTT	CASSLGAGGSTEAFF
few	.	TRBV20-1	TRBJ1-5	TGCAGTGCTCCGACAGTGAAGGGCAATCAGCCCCAGCATTTT	CSAPTVKGNQPQHF
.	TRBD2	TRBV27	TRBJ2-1	TGTGCCAGCAGTTTGACTAGCGGGATCGGCGCCTACAATGAGCAGTTCTTC	CASSLTSGIGAYNEQFF
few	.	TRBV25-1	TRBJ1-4	TGTGCCAGCAGTGAATCAGGAAGCAATGAAAAACTGTTTTTT	CASSESGSNEKLFF
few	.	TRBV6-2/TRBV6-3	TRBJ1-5	TGTGCCAGCACCCTAAACCCGTCGGCCTGGGAAAAAGGCCAGCCCCAGCATTTT	CASTLNPSAWEKGQPQHF
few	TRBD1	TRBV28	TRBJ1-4	TGTGCCAGCAGTTCCCTACAGGGGAATGCTAATGAAAAACTGTTTTTT	CASSSLQGNANEKLFF
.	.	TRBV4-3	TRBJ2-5	TGCGCCAGCAGCCAAGATGGGAATGTTCCAGAGACCCAGTACTTC	CASSQDGNVPETQYF
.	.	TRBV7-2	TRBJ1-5	TGTGCCAGCAGCTTAGGAAGGAATCTCAATCAGCCCCAGCATTTT	CASSLGRNLNQPQHF
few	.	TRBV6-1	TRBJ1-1	TGTGCCAGCAGAGAGGGGTTTCTGAGCACTGAAGCTTTCTTT	CASREGFLSTEAFF
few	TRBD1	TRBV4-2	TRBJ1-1	TGTGCCAGCAGCGTACGACAGGGGAGCACTGAAGCTTTCTTT	CASSVRQGSTEAFF
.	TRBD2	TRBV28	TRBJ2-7	TGTGCCAGCAGTCCTCGGAGTGGAGCGGGAGTTTCCTACGAGCAGTACTTC	CASSPRSGAGVSYEQYF